What follows are 30 T cell receptor beta chains derived from one specimen sequenced in a study of CD4 T cells in relation to SARS-CoV-2 and coronaviruses. TCRdb's copy holds only in-frame clones and misses some; the assay was immunoSEQ multiplex PCR. The data show some 65,000 clones, 87% seen once. CD4+ T cells from unexposed donors were obtained before the COVID-19 pandemic (2011-2018). The source material was memory CD4+ T cells from PBMCs. These receptors came from a human donor in good health.

The rearrangement joins TRBV4-1 to TRBJ2-7, with TRBD1 identical over 9 bases. V lost 1 base to trimming and J lost 1 base; unmatched junction nucleotides: 5. This CDR3 region has 16 residues. Germline CDR1 reads MGHRA; CDR2 reads YSYEKL. The DNA of the CDR3 is TGCGCCAGCAGCCAAGCCCCGGGACAGGGTTCCTACGAGCAGTACTTC. As protein: CASSQAPGQGSYEQYF.

In regard to this clone: Within the sample, other DNA sequences also encode this same CDR3. The gene calls are TRBV4-1 and TRBJ2-7; TRBD2 is a possible D gene (6 bases). Trimming pared 1 base from V and 2 bases from J, leaving 12 bases between. The CDR3 length is 15 residues. Germline V gives CDR1 MGHRA, CDR2 YSYEKL. DNA for the CDR3: TGCGCCAGCAGCCAAGCCGGAGGGTCCCCCTACGAGCAGTACTTC. This translates into CASSQAGGSPYEQYF.

V gene TRBV28 combines with J gene TRBJ2-1; D not resolved. This CDR3 region has 12 residues. The V and J ends lost 1 base and 10 bases respectively, with 8 bases between them. Per germline, CDR1 MDHEN and CDR2 SYDVKM. CDR3 in amino acids: CASSLLAREQFF. In DNA form, the CDR3 reads TGTGCCAGCAGTTTATTGGCGAGGGAGCAGTTCTTC. Full variable domain (rest looked up from reference TRBV28 and TRBJ2-1): DVKVTQSSRYLVKRTGEKVFLECVQDMDHENMFWYRQDPGLGLRLIYFSYDVKMKEKGDIPEGYSVSREKKERFSLILESASTNQTSMYLCASSLLAREQFFGPGTRLTVL.

V and J are TRBV18 and TRBJ2-1; TRBD2 matches 8 bases. Germline CDR1 is KGHSH and CDR2 is LQKENI. This CDR3 is built from 16 residues. The J segment lost 8 bases and the V segment lost 2 bases, leaving 11 bases of the junction unmatched. The CDR3 DNA reads TGTGCCAGCTCACCAATCACTAGCGGCCTTAAGGATGAGCAGTTCTTC. Encoded protein: CASSPITSGLKDEQFF.

This clone was counted once. V and J are TRBV29-1 and TRBJ2-1, with 9 bases aligning to TRBD2. Trimming took 4 bases from V and 2 from J; bases not matched to a gene: 3. CDR3 length equals 14 residues. The germline gives CDR1 SQVTM, CDR2 ANQGSEA. Here the CDR3 DNA reads TGCAGCGTTGTGGGGACTAGCACCTACAATGAGCAGTTCTTC. Protein sequence: CSVVGTSTYNEQFF.

J is TRBJ1-2 and V is TRBV7-2, with 7 nucleotides matching TRBD1. The CDR3 length is 15 residues. Germline loops: CDR1 SGHTA, CDR2 FQGNSA. The V segment lost 6 bases and the J segment 4 bases; nucleotides outside the gene matches: 11. The CDR3 nucleotides read TGTGCCAGCAGGACTCAGGGACAGTATGGCTATGGCTACACCTTC. It specifies CASRTQGQYGYGYTF.

This chain links TRBV7-2 with TRBJ2-1; 15 bases map to TRBD2. Germline assignment: CDR1 SGHTA and CDR2 FQGNSA. V was clipped by 3 bases and J by 9 bases; unmatched bases: 3. The CDR3 contains 15 residues. The CDR3 loop is CASSFQGLAGGEQFF. CDR3 coding DNA: TGTGCCAGCAGCTTTCAGGGACTAGCGGGAGGTGAGCAGTTCTTC.

This clone came up a few times. The V gene is TRBV7-2, the J gene TRBJ2-7; D is undetermined. There are 11 residues in the CDR3. CDR1 is SGHTA, CDR2 FQGNSA, per germline. Trimming left V 0 bases short and J 6 bases short, with 3 bases between. Here the CDR3 DNA reads TGTGCCAGCAGCTTAGCACTCGAGCAGTACTTC. Its protein product is CASSLALEQYF.

V usage is TRBV7-2 and J usage is TRBJ2-7, with D possibly being TRBD1 (6 bases). The CDR3 runs to 14 residues. The germline V and J ends were trimmed by 6 bases and 6 bases, with 18 bases remaining between them. Germline assignment: CDR1 SGHTA and CDR2 FQGNSA. The chain's CDR3 is CASSETYRAGEQYF. The DNA for the CDR3 is TGTGCCAGCAGTGAGACGTACAGGGCTGGCGAGCAGTACTTC.

The chain is built from TRBV28 and TRBJ2-1; D ambiguous. Looked up from germline, CDR1 is MDHEN and CDR2 is SYDVKM. This CDR3 has 14 residues. Trimming stripped 0 bases from V and 5 bases from J, with 8 bases between. CDR3 sequence (DNA): TGTGCCAGCAGTTTATGGGGGTCCAACAATGAGCAGTTCTTC. Protein sequence: CASSLWGSNNEQFF.

The chain joins TRBV7-2 to TRBJ1-6, with D perhaps TRBD1 (6 bases). The CDR3 length is 18 residues. Germline-derived CDR1 and CDR2 are SGHTA and FQGNSA. Trimming took off 1 base at V and 7 bases at J, with 20 bases between the two ends. The CDR3 DNA reads as TGTGCCAGCAGCTTAGAATCCCCGGCACAGGGATGGAATTCACCCCTCCACTTT. Translated, it gives CASSLESPAQGWNSPLHF.

The V and J genes are TRBV9 and TRBJ2-3, with a possible D match to TRBD2 (5 bases). This CDR3 is 14 amino acids long. V shed 3 bases and J shed 2 bases, with 10 bases lying between them. The germline V gene has CDR1 SGDLS and CDR2 YYNGEE. CDR3 residues: CASSEGLYTDTQYF. CDR3 coding DNA: TGTGCCAGCAGCGAAGGACTTTACACAGATACGCAGTATTTT. The full variable domain, with the rest looked up from reference TRBV9 and TRBJ2-3, is DSGVTQTPKHLITATGQRVTLRCSPRSGDLSVYWYQQSLDQGLQFLIQYYNGEERAKGNILERFSAQQFPDLHSELNLSSLELGDSALYFCASSEGLYTDTQYFGPGTRLTVL.

The chain carries TRBV4-3 and TRBJ1-1; no clear D. Per germline, CDR1 LGHNA and CDR2 YSLEER. The V end was cut by 0 bases, the J end by 0 bases, with 8 bases between. This CDR3 spans 15 amino acids. For the CDR3, the DNA is TGCGCCAGCAGCCAAGAGGTGAACATGAACACTGAAGCTTTCTTT. The encoded protein is CASSQEVNMNTEAFF.

V and J are TRBV5-1 and TRBJ2-5; D perhaps matches TRBD2 (7 bases). CDR3 length equals 15 residues. V was trimmed by 2 bases and J by 1 base, leaving 12 bases between them. Germline CDR1 reads SGHRS; CDR2 reads YFSETQ. The CDR3: CASSLQGGGQETQYF. The DNA for the CDR3 is TGCGCCAGCAGCTTACAGGGAGGGGGCCAAGAGACCCAGTACTTC.

This chain joins TRBV5-1 and TRBJ2-4; D is perhaps TRBD2 (5 bases). The germline V and J ends were trimmed by 1 base and 7 bases, with 12 bases remaining between them. Looked up from germline, CDR1 is SGHRS and CDR2 is YFSETQ. The CDR3 loop spans 14 amino acids. The CDR3 loop is CASSLTRTDNIQYF. CDR3 in DNA: TGCGCCAGCAGCTTGACCCGGACTGATAACATTCAGTACTTC.

This clone was observed once. In DNA form, the CDR3 reads TGTGCCAGCAGCAATACCTACGAGCAGTACTTC. Translated: CASSNTYEQYF. V is TRBV7-2 and J is TRBJ2-7, with D unresolved. The CDR3 is 11 residues long. Between the trimmed V and J ends, which lost 5 bases and 2 bases, there was a span of 4 bases. Germline CDR1 SGHTA, CDR2 FQGNSA.

The chain joins TRBV4-3 to TRBJ1-2, with 12 bases matching TRBD1. CDR3 length: 17 residues. From germline, CDR1 is LGHNA and CDR2 YSLEER. J gave up 4 bases and V 0 bases, and 6 bases lay outside the gene matches. DNA of the CDR3: TGCGCCAGCAGCCAAGAGGGACAGGGGGCGCCTGGCTATGGCTACACCTTC. Its protein product is CASSQEGQGAPGYGYTF.

The gene calls are TRBV27 and TRBJ2-7, with D tentatively TRBD2 (6 bases). The CDR3 length is 14 residues. V lost 7 bases to trimming and J lost 1 base, with 14 bases between them. Germline lookup yields CDR1 MNHEY and CDR2 SMNVEV (reference sequence). The CDR3 DNA sequence: TGTGCCAGCACGCAAACCGGGGGTTCCTACGAGCAGTACTTC. It yields the protein CASTQTGGSYEQYF.

This sequence joins TRBV6-5 and TRBJ2-5; TRBD1 agrees at 9 bases. V lost 6 bases, J lost 9 bases, and 8 bases stayed unmatched. The CDR3 is 13 amino acids. Germline values: CDR1 MNHEY, CDR2 SVGAGI. The CDR3 coding sequence is TGTGCCAGCAGACAGGGGGCCGTGATGCCCCAGTACTTC. Translated: CASRQGAVMPQYF.

The chain uses TRBV6-5 and TRBJ1-1; D gene ambiguous. V was trimmed by 7 bases and J by 2 bases, leaving 17 bases between them. CDR3 length: 15 residues. The germline CDR1 and CDR2 sequences are MNHEY and SVGAGI. CDR3 sequence: CASTKGNGYNTEAFF. CDR3 nucleotide sequence: TGTGCCAGCACCAAAGGGAACGGATATAACACTGAAGCTTTCTTT.

The chain carries TRBV5-1 and TRBJ2-4; a weak D match, TRBD2 (6 bases). The CDR3 runs 13 residues. V gave up 2 bases and J gave up 5 bases, with 8 bases separating them. CDR1 and CDR2 (germline): SGHRS, YFSETQ. The CDR3 sequence is CASSFSGENIQYF. The CDR3 coding sequence is TGCGCCAGCAGCTTTTCGGGGGAAAACATTCAGTACTTC.

This chain connects TRBV9 to TRBJ2-1, with TRBD1 as a possible D gene (6 bases). Germline V gene lookup returns CDR1 SGDLS and CDR2 YYNGEE. CDR3 size: 16 residues. V was clipped by 3 bases and J by 10 bases, with 23 bases between them. CDR3 DNA sequence: TGTGCCAGCAGCGGAGTTATCGGGACAATTCCCCCGGAGCAGTTCTTC. Translating it yields CASSGVIGTIPPEQFF.

The chain uses TRBV5-6 and TRBJ2-3; 8 bases are shared with TRBD2. Trimming cost V 4 bases and J 4 bases; bases outside gene matches: 8. The CDR3 length is 15 residues. The germline gives CDR1 SGHDT, CDR2 YYEEEE. The CDR3 sequence is CASSPVAGSADTQYF. In DNA, the CDR3 is TGTGCCAGCAGCCCCGTAGCGGGAAGCGCAGATACGCAGTATTTT. Drawing the rest from reference TRBV5-6 and TRBJ2-3, the complete variable domain is DAGVTQSPTHLIKTRGQQVTLRCSPKSGHDTVSWYQQALGQGPQFIFQYYEEEERQRGNFPDRFSGHQFPNYSSELNVNALLLGDSALYLCASSPVAGSADTQYFGPGTRLTVL.

The gene calls are TRBV27 and TRBJ2-1; D may correspond to TRBD1 or TRBD2 (5 bases each). CDR1 and CDR2 from the germline V gene are MNHEY and SMNVEV (reference sequence). The CDR3 contains 17 residues. Trimming removed 5 bases at V and 7 bases at J, with 24 bases between. CDR3 sequence: CASSPSTGLPRKNEQFF. The CDR3 nucleotides are TGTGCCAGCAGTCCCTCTACAGGACTCCCCCGAAAGAATGAGCAGTTCTTC.

The chain joins TRBV28 to TRBJ1-4; possible D gene TRBD1, 6 bases. Trimming took 5 bases from V and 1 from J, leaving 11 bases between them. This CDR3 has 15 residues. The germline V gene has CDR1 MDHEN and CDR2 SYDVKM. The CDR3, as DNA: TGTGCCAGCAGTACCTACAGGGAAACTAATGAAAAACTGTTTTTT. It codes for CASSTYRETNEKLFF.

The V and J genes are TRBV6-1 and TRBJ2-7; TRBD1 or TRBD2 may be the D gene (5 bases each). Germline V lookup: CDR1 MNHNS, CDR2 SASEGT. Trimming removed 2 bases at V and 2 bases at J, with 19 bases between. This CDR3 is 17 amino acids long. The DNA of the CDR3 is TGTGCCAGCAGTGAATCCCCCGGGACCCAGTTTACCTACGAGCAGTACTTC. Its protein product is CASSESPGTQFTYEQYF.

The J gene is TRBJ1-1, the V gene TRBV28; D unclear. The CDR3 spans 13 residues. CDR1 and CDR2 from the germline V gene are MDHEN and SYDVKM. The V end was cut by 0 bases, the J end by 9 bases, with 11 bases between. The CDR3 region has the DNA TGTGCCAGCAGTTTATGGGTCGGGAGGCAAGCTTTCTTT. It specifies CASSLWVGRQAFF. Drawing the rest from reference TRBV28 and TRBJ1-1, the complete variable domain is DVKVTQSSRYLVKRTGEKVFLECVQDMDHENMFWYRQDPGLGLRLIYFSYDVKMKEKGDIPEGYSVSREKKERFSLILESASTNQTSMYLCASSLWVGRQAFFGQGTRLTVV.

The CDR3 DNA follows: TGTGCCAGCAGCTTGTACCAGGGGGGTAATTCACCCCTCCACTTT. Residues: CASSLYQGGNSPLHF. V usage is TRBV5-8 and J usage is TRBJ1-6; 7 bases agree with TRBD1. Germline assignment: CDR1 SGHTS and CDR2 YDEGEE. CDR3 length: 15 amino acids. Unmatched junction bases numbered 4, after V lost 1 base and J lost 6 bases.

The J gene is TRBJ2-5, the V gene TRBV18, with 8 bases aligning to TRBD2. This CDR3 has 15 amino acids. The junction had 5 bases not matched to a gene; V was cut back by 2 bases and J by 3 bases. The germline V gene encodes CDR1 KGHSH and CDR2 LQKENI. Written as DNA, the CDR3 is TGTGCCAGCTCACCAAGCAGCGGGGGAAAAGAGACCCAGTACTTC. This translates into CASSPSSGGKETQYF.

The chain employs TRBV10-2 and TRBJ2-7, with D maybe TRBD2 (7 bases). Germline V gene data show CDR1 as WSHSY and CDR2 as SAAADI. V dropped 7 bases and J dropped 2 bases, with 24 bases sitting between them. This CDR3 comprises 17 residues. The DNA of the CDR3 is TGCGCCAGCACCATTGGGGGGGCCCTACCTGGGGCCTACGAGCAGTACTTC. It specifies CASTIGGALPGAYEQYF.